A selection of T cell receptor beta chains follows, all from one sample in a study of cytomegalovirus exposure and HLA in healthy donors. TCRdb's table, derived via immunoSEQ multiplex PCR, lists solely in-frame clones and lacks some. The data contain about 94,000 clones, roughly three quarters of them seen just once; the ten biggest clones take up around 0.76%. The sample consisted of PBMCs. Every receptor here comes from a woman between 55 and 75 years old in good health and CMV-seronegative. Each CDR3 is given with its conserved first and last residue. Each record gives: D gene, J gene, clone size, CDR3 length, V gene, CDR3 DNA, CDR3 protein. D genes are given only for firm matches. For some rows the clone size is stated as once, few or many, or as a class when expanded; others skip it.

d_gene: TRBD1
j_gene: TRBJ1-1
abundance: NA
len: 13
v_gene: TRBV7-2
CDR3nt: TGTGCCAGCAGCTTAGGGGACAGGGATGGAGCTTTCTTT
CDR3aa: CASSLGDRDGAFF

d_gene: TRBD1
j_gene: TRBJ2-1
abundance: once
len: 15
v_gene: TRBV7-6
CDR3nt: TGTGCCAGCAGTCAACCGGGACAGAACTACAATGAGCAGTTCTTC
CDR3aa: CASSQPGQNYNEQFF

d_gene: NA
j_gene: TRBJ2-1
abundance: NA
len: 15
v_gene: TRBV6-6
CDR3nt: TGTGCCAGCAGTTACGAGTATTCGGGAACTAATGAGCAGTTCTTC
CDR3aa: CASSYEYSGTNEQFF

d_gene: NA
j_gene: TRBJ2-7
abundance: NA
len: 14
v_gene: TRBV7-9
CDR3nt: TGTGCCAGCAGCTTAGTCGGGGGCTCCTACGAGCAGTACTTC
CDR3aa: CASSLVGGSYEQYF

d_gene: NA
j_gene: TRBJ1-6
abundance: NA
len: 14
v_gene: TRBV29-1
CDR3nt: TGCAGCGTTGTGACAGGCGGTCGGAATTCACCCCTCCACTTT
CDR3aa: CSVVTGGRNSPLHF

d_gene: TRBD2
j_gene: TRBJ2-7
abundance: NA
len: 14
v_gene: TRBV10-3
CDR3nt: TGTGCCATCGGGAGGGGCACGTCTCATTACGAGCAGTACTTC
CDR3aa: CAIGRGTSHYEQYF

d_gene: NA
j_gene: TRBJ2-2
abundance: NA
len: 15
v_gene: TRBV5-1
CDR3nt: TGCGCCAGCAGCCTAGGTACGGCGAACACCGGGGAGCTGTTTTTT
CDR3aa: CASSLGTANTGELFF

d_gene: TRBD2
j_gene: TRBJ2-3
abundance: NA
len: 15
v_gene: TRBV7-2
CDR3nt: TGTGCCAGCAGCTTAACGGGGACTATCACAGATACGCAGTATTTT
CDR3aa: CASSLTGTITDTQYF

d_gene: NA
j_gene: TRBJ1-2
abundance: once
len: 13
v_gene: TRBV2
CDR3nt: TGTGCCAGCAGTGTACGGGGGTGGAATGGCTACACCTTC
CDR3aa: CASSVRGWNGYTF

d_gene: TRBD2
j_gene: TRBJ2-1
abundance: NA
len: 15
v_gene: TRBV7-9
CDR3nt: TGTGCCAGCAGCCGAACTAGCGGACTCTACAATGAGCAGTTCTTC
CDR3aa: CASSRTSGLYNEQFF

d_gene: NA
j_gene: TRBJ2-1
abundance: once
len: 15
v_gene: TRBV28
CDR3nt: TGTGCCAGCAGTTTATACGGGGAGACTCACAATGAGCAGTTCTTC
CDR3aa: CASSLYGETHNEQFF

d_gene: NA
j_gene: TRBJ2-3
abundance: NA
len: 9
v_gene: TRBV6-4
CDR3nt: TGTGCCCCCGCCTCGGAGGTTAGTTTT
CDR3aa: CAPASEVSF

d_gene: NA
j_gene: TRBJ2-2
abundance: NA
len: 15
v_gene: TRBV6-5
CDR3nt: TGTGCCAGCAGTTACAGGCAGGTTAACACCGGGGAGCTGTTTTTT
CDR3aa: CASSYRQVNTGELFF

d_gene: TRBD2
j_gene: TRBJ2-7
abundance: NA
len: 14
v_gene: TRBV6-5
CDR3nt: TGTGCCAGCAGTTTTAGCGGGAGCCGCTACGAGCAGTACTTC
CDR3aa: CASSFSGSRYEQYF

d_gene: TRBD1
j_gene: TRBJ1-6
abundance: NA
len: 16
v_gene: TRBV6-5
CDR3nt: TGTGCCAGCAGTTACAATTGGCAGGGGGCCAGTTCACCCCTCCACTTT
CDR3aa: CASSYNWQGASSPLHF

d_gene: TRBD2
j_gene: TRBJ2-1
abundance: NA
len: 16
v_gene: TRBV6-4
CDR3nt: TGTGCCAGCAGTGATTTAGCGGGGGGCCCGTACAATGAGCAGTTCTTC
CDR3aa: CASSDLAGGPYNEQFF

d_gene: NA
j_gene: TRBJ1-2
abundance: NA
len: 13
v_gene: TRBV7-9
CDR3nt: TGTGCCAGCAGCTTCCCCAGGGTCTATGGCTACACCTTC
CDR3aa: CASSFPRVYGYTF

d_gene: NA
j_gene: TRBJ2-1
abundance: NA
len: 13
v_gene: TRBV19
CDR3nt: TGTGCCAGTAGTATAACAGGGTCCCATGAGCAGTTCTTC
CDR3aa: CASSITGSHEQFF

d_gene: NA
j_gene: TRBJ1-2
abundance: NA
len: 15
v_gene: TRBV4-3
CDR3nt: TGCGCCAGCAGCCAAGACTACAGGGTTGACTATGGCTACACCTTC
CDR3aa: CASSQDYRVDYGYTF

d_gene: NA
j_gene: TRBJ1-1
abundance: NA
len: 15
v_gene: TRBV5-1
CDR3nt: TGCGCCAGCAGCTTGGCGGGACACGAAAACACTGAAGCTTTCTTT
CDR3aa: CASSLAGHENTEAFF